This T cell receptor (beta chain) originates from a study of STAT5B mutations in CD4+ large granular lymphocyte leukemia. The CDR3 is 15 residues long. V was cut by 5 bases and J by 0 bases, with 11 bases left in between. Germline CDR1 and CDR2: MNHNY and SVGAGI (reference sequence). Produced via immunoSEQ multiplex PCR; TCRdb's table is partial and in-frame only. In the table there are some 30,000 clones, 70% to 80% of which are singletons. The sequenced sample consisted of CD4+ T cells from blood buffy coats. The rearrangement links TRBV6-6 to TRBJ1-3; D is undetermined. The TCR originated in a human donor in good health. The CDR3 DNA follows: TGTGCCAGCAGTCACGACTCGTTCTCTGGAAACACCATATATTTT. Its protein is CASSHDSFSGNTIYF.